This T cell receptor (beta chain) comes out of a study of blood T cell repertoires in COVID-19. The wider study: Samples of COVID-19 (acute and convalescent) were obtained from the United States, Italy and Spain.

With V trimmed by 5 bases and J by 6 bases, 0 bases remained unmatched. The CDR3 consists of 11 residues. Germline V gives CDR1 SEHNR, CDR2 FQNEAQ (reference sequence). Per the authors' pipeline: Reference gene primers were amplified, and this amplification served to estimate nucleated cell counts. Sequencing used immunoSEQ multiplex PCR; TCRdb keeps in-frame clones, though not all of them. V and J calls and clone size are given by that table; D and trimming were obtained from the DNA. Of over 130,000 clones listed, roughly 88% were seen once; the top ten hold around 26%. The TCR originated in a human donor in a cohort sampled during active COVID-19. This rearrangement joins TRBV7-9 to TRBJ1-2, with TRBD1 matching over 7 bases. Sample: peripheral blood. CDR3 sequence (DNA): TGTGCCAGCAGCGGACAGGATGGCTACACCTTC. Amino acids: CASSGQDGYTF.